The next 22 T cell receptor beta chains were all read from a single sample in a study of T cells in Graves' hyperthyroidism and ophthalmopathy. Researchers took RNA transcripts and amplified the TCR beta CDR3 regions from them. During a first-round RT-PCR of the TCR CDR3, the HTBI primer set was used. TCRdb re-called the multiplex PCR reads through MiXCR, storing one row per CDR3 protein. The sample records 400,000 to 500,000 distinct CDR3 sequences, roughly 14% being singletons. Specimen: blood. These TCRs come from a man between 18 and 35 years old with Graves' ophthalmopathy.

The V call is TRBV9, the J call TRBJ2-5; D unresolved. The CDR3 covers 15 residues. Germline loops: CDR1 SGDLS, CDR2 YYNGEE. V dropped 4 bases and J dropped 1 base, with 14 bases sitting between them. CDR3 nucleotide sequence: TGTGCCAGCAGCCCCCACCCAGACTTCCAAGAGACCCAGTACTTC. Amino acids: CASSPHPDFQETQYF. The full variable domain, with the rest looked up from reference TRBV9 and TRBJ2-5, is DSGVTQTPKHLITATGQRVTLRCSPRSGDLSVYWYQQSLDQGLQFLIQYYNGEERAKGNILERFSAQQFPDLHSELNLSSLELGDSALYFCASSPHPDFQETQYFGPGTRLLVL.

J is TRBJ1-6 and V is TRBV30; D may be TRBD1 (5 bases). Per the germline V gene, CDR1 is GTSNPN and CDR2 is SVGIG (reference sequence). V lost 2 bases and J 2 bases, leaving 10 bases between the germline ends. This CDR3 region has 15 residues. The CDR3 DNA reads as TGTGCCTGGAGTCCCGGGGGTGCCTATAATTCACCCCTCCACTTT. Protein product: CAWSPGGAYNSPLHF.

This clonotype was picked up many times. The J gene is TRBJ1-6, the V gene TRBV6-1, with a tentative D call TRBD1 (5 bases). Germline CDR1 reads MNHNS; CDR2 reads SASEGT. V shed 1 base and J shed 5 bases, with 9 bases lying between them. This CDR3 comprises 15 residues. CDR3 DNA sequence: TGTGCCAGCAGTGAAGTTTCGGGACATAATTCACCCCTCCACTTT. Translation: CASSEVSGHNSPLHF.

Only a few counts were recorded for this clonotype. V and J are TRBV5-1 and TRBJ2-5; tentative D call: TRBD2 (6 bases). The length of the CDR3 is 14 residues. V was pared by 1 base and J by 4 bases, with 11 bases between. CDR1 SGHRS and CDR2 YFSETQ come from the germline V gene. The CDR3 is CASSLRWRGETQYF. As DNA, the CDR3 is TGCGCCAGCAGCTTGAGATGGAGGGGAGAGACCCAGTACTTC.

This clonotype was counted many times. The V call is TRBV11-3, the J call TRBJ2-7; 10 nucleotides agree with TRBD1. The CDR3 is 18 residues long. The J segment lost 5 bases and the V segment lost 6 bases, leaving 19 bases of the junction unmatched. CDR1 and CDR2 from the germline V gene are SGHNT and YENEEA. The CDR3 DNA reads TGTGCCAGCAGACCCGGGACAGGGGCAACCTGGGAGTTCCACGAGCAGTACTTC. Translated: CASRPGTGATWEFHEQYF.

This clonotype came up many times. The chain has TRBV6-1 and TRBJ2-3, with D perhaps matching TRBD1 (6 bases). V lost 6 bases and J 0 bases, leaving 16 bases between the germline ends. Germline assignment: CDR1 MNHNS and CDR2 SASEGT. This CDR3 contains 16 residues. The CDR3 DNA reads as TGTGCCAGCAGACCCGGGACACACTCTAGCACAGATACGCAGTATTTT. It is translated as CASRPGTHSSTDTQYF.

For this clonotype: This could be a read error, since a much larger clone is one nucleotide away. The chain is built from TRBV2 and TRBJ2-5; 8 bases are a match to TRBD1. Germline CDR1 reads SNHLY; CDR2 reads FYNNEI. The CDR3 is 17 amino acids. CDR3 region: CASRHRDRRSNKEAQYF. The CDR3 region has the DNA TGTGCCAGCAGACATCGGGACAGGAGAAGTAATAAAGAGGCCCAGTACTTC.

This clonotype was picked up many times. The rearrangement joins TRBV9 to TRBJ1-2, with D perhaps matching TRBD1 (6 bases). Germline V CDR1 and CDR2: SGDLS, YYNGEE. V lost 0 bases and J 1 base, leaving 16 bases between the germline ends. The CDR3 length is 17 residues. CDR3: CASSVEWGRGSNYGYTF. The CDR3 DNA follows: TGTGCCAGCAGCGTAGAGTGGGGGCGAGGGAGTAACTATGGCTACACCTTC.

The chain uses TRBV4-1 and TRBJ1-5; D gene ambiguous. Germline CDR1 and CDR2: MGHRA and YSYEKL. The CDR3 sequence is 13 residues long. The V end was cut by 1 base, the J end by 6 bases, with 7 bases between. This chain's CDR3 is CASSQVSAQPQHF. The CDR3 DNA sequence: TGCGCCAGCAGCCAAGTATCTGCTCAGCCCCAGCATTTT.

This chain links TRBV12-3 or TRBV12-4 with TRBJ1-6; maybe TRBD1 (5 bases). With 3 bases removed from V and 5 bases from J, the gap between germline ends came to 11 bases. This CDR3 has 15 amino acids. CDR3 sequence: CASSFQGRDNSPLHF. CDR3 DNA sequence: TGTGCCAGCAGTTTTCAGGGTCGGGATAATTCACCCCTCCACTTT.

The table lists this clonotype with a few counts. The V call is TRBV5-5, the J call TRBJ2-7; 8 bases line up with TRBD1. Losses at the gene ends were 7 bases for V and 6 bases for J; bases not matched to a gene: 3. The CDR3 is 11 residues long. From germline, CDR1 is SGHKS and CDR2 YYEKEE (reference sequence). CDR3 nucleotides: TGTGCCAGCCTTGGACAGGGCGAGCAGTACTTC. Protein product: CASLGQGEQYF.

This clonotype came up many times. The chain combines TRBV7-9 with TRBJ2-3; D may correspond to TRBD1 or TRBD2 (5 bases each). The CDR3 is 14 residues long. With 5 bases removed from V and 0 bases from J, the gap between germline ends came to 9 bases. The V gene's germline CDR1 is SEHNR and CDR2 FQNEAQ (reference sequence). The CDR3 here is CASSQWDSTDTQYF. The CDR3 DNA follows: TGTGCCAGCAGCCAGTGGGACAGCACAGATACGCAGTATTTT.

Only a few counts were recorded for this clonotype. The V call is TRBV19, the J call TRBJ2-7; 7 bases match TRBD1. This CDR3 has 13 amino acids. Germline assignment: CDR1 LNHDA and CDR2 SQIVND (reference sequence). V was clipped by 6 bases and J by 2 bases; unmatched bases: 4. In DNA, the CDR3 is TGTGCCAGTAGGACGACAGGGACCTACGAGCAGTACTTC. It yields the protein CASRTTGTYEQYF.

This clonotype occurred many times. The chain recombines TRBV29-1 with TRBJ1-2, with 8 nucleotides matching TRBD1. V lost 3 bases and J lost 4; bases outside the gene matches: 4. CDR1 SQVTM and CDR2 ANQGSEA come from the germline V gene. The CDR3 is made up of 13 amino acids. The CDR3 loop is CSVEQGAGYGYTF. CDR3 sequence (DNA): TGCAGCGTTGAGCAGGGGGCGGGCTATGGCTACACCTTC.

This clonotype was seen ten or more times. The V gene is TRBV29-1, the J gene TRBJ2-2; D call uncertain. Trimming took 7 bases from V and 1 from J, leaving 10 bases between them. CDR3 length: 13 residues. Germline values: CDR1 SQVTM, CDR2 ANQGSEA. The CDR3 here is CSADGVNTGELFF. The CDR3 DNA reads TGCAGCGCCGATGGTGTGAACACCGGGGAGCTGTTTTTT.

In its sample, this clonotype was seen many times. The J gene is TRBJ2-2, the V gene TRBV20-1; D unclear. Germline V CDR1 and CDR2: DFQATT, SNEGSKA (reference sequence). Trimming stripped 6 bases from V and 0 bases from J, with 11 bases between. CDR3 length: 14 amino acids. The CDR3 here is CSASTLANTGELFF. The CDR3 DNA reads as TGCAGTGCCTCGACCCTCGCGAACACCGGGGAGCTGTTTTTT.

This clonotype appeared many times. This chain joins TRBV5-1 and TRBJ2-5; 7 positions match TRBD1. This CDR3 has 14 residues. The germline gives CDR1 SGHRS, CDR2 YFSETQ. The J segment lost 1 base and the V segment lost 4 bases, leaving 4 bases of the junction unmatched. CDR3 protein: CASSGGTAQETQYF. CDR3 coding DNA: TGCGCCAGCAGCGGTGGGACAGCCCAAGAGACCCAGTACTTC.

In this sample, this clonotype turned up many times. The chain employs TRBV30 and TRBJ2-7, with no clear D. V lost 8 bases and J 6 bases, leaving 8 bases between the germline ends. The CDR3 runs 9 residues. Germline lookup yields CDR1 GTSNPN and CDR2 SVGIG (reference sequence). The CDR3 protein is CASTSEQYF. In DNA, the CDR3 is TGTGCCAGTACGTCCGAGCAGTACTTC.

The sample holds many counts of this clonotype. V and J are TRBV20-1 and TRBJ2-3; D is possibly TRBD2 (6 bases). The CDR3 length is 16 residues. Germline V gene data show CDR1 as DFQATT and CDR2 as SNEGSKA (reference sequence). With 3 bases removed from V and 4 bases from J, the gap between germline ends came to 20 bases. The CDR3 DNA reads TGCAGTGCTAGGGGGCCGGAGGGAGAGTCAGCAGATACGCAGTATTTT. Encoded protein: CSARGPEGESADTQYF.

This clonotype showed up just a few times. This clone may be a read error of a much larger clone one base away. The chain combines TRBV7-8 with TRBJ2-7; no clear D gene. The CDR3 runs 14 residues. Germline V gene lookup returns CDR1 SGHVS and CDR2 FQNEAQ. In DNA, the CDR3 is TGTGCCAGCAGCTTAGCGTGGGCCACCTACGAGCGGTACTTC. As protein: CASSLAWATYERYF.

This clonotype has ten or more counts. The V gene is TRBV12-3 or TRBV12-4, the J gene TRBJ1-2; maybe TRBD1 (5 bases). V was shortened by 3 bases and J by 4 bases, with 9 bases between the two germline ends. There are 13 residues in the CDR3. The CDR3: CASSFGASYGYTF. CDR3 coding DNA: TGTGCCAGCAGTTTTGGGGCTAGCTATGGCTACACCTTC.

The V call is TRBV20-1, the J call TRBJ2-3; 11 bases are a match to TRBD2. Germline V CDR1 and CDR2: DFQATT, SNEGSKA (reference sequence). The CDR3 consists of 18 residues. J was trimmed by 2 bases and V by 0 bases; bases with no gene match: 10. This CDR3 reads CSARDLGLSGRATDTQYF. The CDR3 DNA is TGCAGTGCTAGAGATCTCGGGCTTAGCGGGAGGGCCACAGATACGCAGTATTTT.